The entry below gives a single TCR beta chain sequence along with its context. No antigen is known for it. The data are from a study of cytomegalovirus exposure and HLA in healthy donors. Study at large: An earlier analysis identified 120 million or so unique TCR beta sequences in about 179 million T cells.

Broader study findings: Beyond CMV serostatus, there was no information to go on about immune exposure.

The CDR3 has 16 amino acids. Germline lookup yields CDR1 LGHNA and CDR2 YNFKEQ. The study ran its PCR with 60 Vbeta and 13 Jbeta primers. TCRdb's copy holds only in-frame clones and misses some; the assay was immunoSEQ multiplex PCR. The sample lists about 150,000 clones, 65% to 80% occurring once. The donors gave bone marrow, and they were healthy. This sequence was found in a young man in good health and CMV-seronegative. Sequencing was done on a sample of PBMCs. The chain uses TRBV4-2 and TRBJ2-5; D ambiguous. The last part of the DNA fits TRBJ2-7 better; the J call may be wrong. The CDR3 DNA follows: TGTGCCAGCAGCCAAGAAGGCAGGTATCGTCCCTACGAGCAGTACTTC. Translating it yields CASSQEGRYRPYEQYF.